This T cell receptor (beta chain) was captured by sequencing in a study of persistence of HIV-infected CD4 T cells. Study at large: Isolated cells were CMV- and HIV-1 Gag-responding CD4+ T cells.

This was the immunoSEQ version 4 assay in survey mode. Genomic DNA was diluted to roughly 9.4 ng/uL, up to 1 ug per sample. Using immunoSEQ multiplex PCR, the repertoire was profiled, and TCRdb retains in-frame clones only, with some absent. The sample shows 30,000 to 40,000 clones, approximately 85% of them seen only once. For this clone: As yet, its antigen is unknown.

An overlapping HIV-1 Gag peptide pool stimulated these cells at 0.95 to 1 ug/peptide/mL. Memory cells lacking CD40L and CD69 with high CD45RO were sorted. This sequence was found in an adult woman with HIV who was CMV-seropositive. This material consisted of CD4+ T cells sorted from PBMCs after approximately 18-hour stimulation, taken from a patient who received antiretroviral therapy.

CDR3 DNA: TGTGCCAGCAGCTTTCTGCCCCGGGGGGGGGTGAACACCGGGGAGCTGTTTTTT. Amino acids: CASSFLPRGGVNTGELFF. The V and J genes are TRBV14 and TRBJ2-2, with 8 bases aligning to TRBD2. CDR1 and CDR2 (germline): SGHDN, FVKESK. The CDR3 has 18 amino acids. The V segment lost 5 bases and the J segment 1 base; nucleotides outside the gene matches: 12.